Here is one T cell receptor (beta chain) with its context. TCRdb reprocessed the 5' RACE reads and keeps a single row for each CDR3 protein, giving no DNA. This sample's table reports over 13,000 distinct CDR3 sequences. This entry is derived from a study of T cells expressing NK-cell markers. Study summary: The eight sequenced donors comprised seven who were HCMV-seropositive and one who was seronegative.

CDR1 and CDR2 from the germline V gene are DFQATT and SNEGSKA (reference sequence). The length of the CDR3 is 18 residues. The sequence was collected from a man aged 18-75 years in good health. The specimen sequenced was blood T cells: a sorted CD56 or NKG2C T cell subset, CD4+ or CD8+ T cells, or bulk PBMC T cells (not recorded which). The gene calls are TRBV20-1 and TRBJ2-3; TCRdb calls TRBD2, which cannot be checked without DNA. The CDR3 region is CSAKGLAGESRSTDTQYF.